This TCR beta chain was profiled in a study of memory CD4+ T cells and cytomegalovirus serostatus. The sort gate was single viable CD3+CD4+CD8-CD45RO+ cells for memory CD4+ T cells. Donors' CMV status reflects serum IgG against pp150, pp28, p38, p52. After thawing, CD4+ T cells were positively selected. Generated by immunoSEQ multiplex PCR, the TCRdb table keeps only in-frame clones and is missing some. The sample shows approximately 56,000 clones, 82% of them seen only once. The source of this sequence is an adult in good health and CMV-seronegative. The sample comprised memory CD4+ T cells from blood.

This CDR3 is CASSPGLAGQETQYF. CDR3 DNA sequence: TGTGCCAGCAGCCCGGGACTAGCGGGCCAAGAGACCCAGTACTTC. V and J are TRBV7-3 and TRBJ2-5; 12 bases are a match to TRBD2. CDR3 length equals 15 residues. Germline assignment: CDR1 SGHTA and CDR2 FQGTGA. J was trimmed by 1 base and V by 5 bases; bases with no gene match: 2.